The clone carrying this TCR beta chain has only a few counts. Its antigen remains unknown. This record comes from a study of blood T cells in healthy people across ages. Regarding the study as a whole: In long-lived donors, naive CD4+ cell counts and diversity exceeded those of aged donors. Significant beta diversity loss was already apparent by age approximately 38, declining roughly linearly.

For the second PCR, which ran for about 7 to 11 cycles, a sample-barcoded 5' primer and a J-beta primer mix were used. TCRdb recomputed calls from the 5' RACE reads with MiXCR, one row per CDR3 protein. The sample yields approximately 290,000 distinct CDR3 sequences, 25% to 30% seen once. V was clipped by 2 bases and J by 3 bases, with 15 bases between them. In germline, CDR1 is SGHKS, CDR2 YYEKEE (reference sequence). This CDR3 contains 15 residues. V gene TRBV5-5 combines with J gene TRBJ2-7; D is undetermined. The sequencing input was blood. The source is a woman between 65 and 79 years old in good health. The CDR3 sequence is CASSFQNAGGYEQYF. The CDR3 nucleotides are TGTGCCAGCAGCTTTCAGAATGCAGGTGGCTACGAGCAGTACTTC.